A single T cell receptor (beta chain) is shown here with its context. Antigen: not known. This entry is derived from a study of T-cell memory formation after mild COVID-19. Turning to the study itself: TCR clusters were largely donor specific.

Study-wide points: Clones contracting over day 15 to 85 were CD4/CD8 balanced, with later expanders leaning CD4+.

This CDR3 is 13 amino acids long. V gave up 8 bases and J gave up 6 bases, with 17 bases separating them. Germline V gives CDR1 MNHEY, CDR2 SVGAGI. Using its own MiXCR run on the 5' RACE reads, TCRdb lists one record per CDR3 protein. The data contain approximately 500,000 distinct CDR3 sequences, 20% to 25% of them singletons. The chain employs TRBV6-5 and TRBJ2-7; TRBD1 might be the D (8 bases). The sample consisted of PBMCs or a T cell subset sorted from them (not recorded which). This sequence was found in an adult woman who had mild COVID-19 (a few samples of this study predate the infection). Cell type and time point are not known. The DNA of the CDR3 is TGTGCCAGCCACAGGGGGGGGACCCTCGAGCAGTACTTC. Protein: CASHRGGTLEQYF.